These T cell receptor beta chains were read from a single sample in a study of shared clonotypes between healthy human individuals. The protocol was immunoSEQ multiplex PCR, while the TCRdb copy is restricted to in-frame clones and leaves out a portion. The table includes some 680,000 clones, 73% detected once. Sequencing was carried out using memory CD4+ T cells sorted from blood. These receptors were obtained from a young woman in good health. Both conserved end residues are part of each CDR3. Each record gives: D gene, clone size, V gene, J gene, CDR3 protein, CDR3 DNA. D genes are given only for firm matches. Not all rows give a size; the values are once, few, many and, for expanded clones, a class.

.	once	TRBV29-1	TRBJ2-1	CSVVTPNNEQFF	TGCAGCGTTGTCACACCCAACAATGAGCAGTTCTTC
.	.	TRBV4-1	TRBJ2-7	CASSQPGASSYEQYF	TGCGCCAGCAGCCAGCCGGGAGCGAGCTCCTACGAGCAGTACTTC
.	.	TRBV11-2	TRBJ2-6	CASSLDGSSGANVLTF	TGTGCCAGCAGCTTAGATGGGTCCTCTGGGGCCAACGTCCTGACTTTC
.	.	TRBV5-6	TRBJ2-7	CASSPDGASYEQYF	TGTGCCAGCAGCCCCGACGGAGCCTCCTACGAGCAGTACTTC
.	.	TRBV2	TRBJ1-2	CASRYRENYGYTF	TGTGCCAGCAGGTACAGGGAGAACTATGGCTACACCTTC
.	.	TRBV7-9	TRBJ1-1	CASSLGGRVNTEAFF	TGTGCCAGCAGCTTAGGGGGCAGGGTGAACACTGAAGCTTTCTTT
.	.	TRBV4-2	TRBJ1-5	CASSQLISQPQHF	TGTGCCAGCAGCCAATTGATATCCCAGCCCCAGCATTTT
.	.	TRBV14	TRBJ2-7	CASSQLWNYEQYF	TGTGCCAGCAGCCAACTATGGAACTACGAGCAGTACTTC
.	.	TRBV27	TRBJ2-5	CASSLGPLGETQYF	TGTGCCAGCAGCCTCGGGCCTCTTGGGGAGACCCAGTACTTC
TRBD1	.	TRBV7-2	TRBJ1-1	CASSLGTGLEAFF	TGTGCCAGCAGCTTAGGGACAGGGCTTGAAGCTTTCTTT
.	.	TRBV28	TRBJ2-5	CASSLVSQLQETQYF	TGTGCCAGCAGTTTAGTGTCACAGCTCCAAGAGACCCAGTACTTC
.	.	TRBV7-2	TRBJ2-3	CASSQGGSSTDTQYF	TGTGCCAGCAGCCAAGGGGGGTCTAGCACAGATACGCAGTATTTT
.	.	TRBV18	TRBJ2-6	CASSPGTGVSGANVLTF	TGTGCCAGCTCACCTGGAACCGGAGTCTCTGGGGCCAACGTCCTGACTTTC
TRBD1	.	TRBV28	TRBJ2-7	CASSLWDRDSYEQYF	TGTGCCAGCAGTTTATGGGACAGGGACTCCTACGAGCAGTACTTC
TRBD1	few	TRBV7-8	TRBJ2-7	CASSIRDSPYEQYF	TGTGCCAGCAGCATCCGGGACAGCCCCTACGAGCAGTACTTC
TRBD2	.	TRBV7-6	TRBJ2-1	CASSLMASGDNEQFF	TGTGCCAGCAGCTTAATGGCTAGCGGGGACAATGAGCAGTTCTTC
.	.	TRBV19	TRBJ2-6	CASRPRDEAGANVLTF	TGTGCCAGTAGACCCAGGGATGAAGCTGGGGCCAACGTCCTGACTTTC
.	.	TRBV28	TRBJ2-3	CASSSYSTDTQYF	TGTGCCAGCAGTTCCTACAGCACAGATACGCAGTATTTT
.	.	TRBV25-1	TRBJ2-7	CASSTTHSGAYEQYF	TGTGCCAGCAGCACTACACACTCCGGGGCCTACGAGCAGTACTTC
.	.	TRBV9	TRBJ1-3	CASSAQGIGNTIYF	TGTGCCAGCAGCGCACAGGGAATTGGAAACACCATATATTTT
.	.	TRBV28	TRBJ2-7	CASSLTGLGQYF	TGTGCCAGCAGTTTAACCGGGTTAGGGCAGTACTTC
.	once	TRBV21-1	TRBJ2-1	CASSNMKNEQFF	TGTGCCAGCAGCAATATGAAGAATGAGCAGTTCTTC
.	.	TRBV4-2	TRBJ2-2	CASSQPGARGGELFF	TGTGCCAGCAGCCAGCCGGGAGCGAGGGGCGGGGAGCTGTTTTTT
.	few	TRBV5-1	TRBJ2-7	CASSLPSGSSYEQYF	TGCGCCAGCAGCTTGCCCAGCGGTAGCTCCTACGAGCAGTACTTC
TRBD2	.	TRBV5-1	TRBJ2-7	CASSFLAGGSYEQYF	TGCGCCAGCAGCTTTCTAGCGGGAGGCTCCTACGAGCAGTACTTC
.	.	TRBV6-1	TRBJ1-4	CASSGQPRGRRRELFF	TGTGCCAGCAGTGGACAACCCCGGGGGCGGCGTAGGGAACTGTTTTTT
TRBD2	.	TRBV30	TRBJ2-5	CAWSLLAGTQYF	TGTGCCTGGAGTCTCCTAGCGGGAACCCAGTACTTC
.	.	TRBV27	TRBJ1-2	CASSLRVAANYGYTF	TGTGCCAGCAGTTTACGGGTAGCAGCTAACTATGGCTACACCTTC
.	few	TRBV7-9	TRBJ2-1	CASTALSAWRYNEQFF	TGTGCCAGCACCGCTTTATCCGCCTGGAGATACAATGAGCAGTTCTTC
.	.	TRBV4-2	TRBJ2-3	CASSPGQSSTDTQYF	TGTGCCAGCAGCCCCGGACAGTCTAGCACAGATACGCAGTATTTT
TRBD1	few	TRBV28	TRBJ1-1	CASGTQGAWNTEAFF	TGTGCCAGCGGCACACAGGGGGCGTGGAACACTGAAGCTTTCTTT
TRBD1	.	TRBV28	TRBJ2-7	CASSQGTGGYEQYF	TGTGCCAGCAGTCAAGGGACAGGTGGCTACGAGCAGTACTTC
.	once	TRBV5-5	TRBJ2-5	CASSLGRGRETQYF	TGTGCCAGCAGCTTGGGTCGGGGGCGAGAGACCCAGTACTTC
TRBD1	.	TRBV30	TRBJ1-1	CAWSHLGQANTEAFF	TGTGCCTGGAGTCACCTGGGACAGGCCAACACTGAAGCTTTCTTT
.	.	TRBV5-1	TRBJ2-1	CASSLDYIYNEQFF	TGCGCCAGCAGCTTAGACTACATATACAATGAGCAGTTCTTC
TRBD1	.	TRBV18	TRBJ1-1	CASSPGQGVTEAFF	TGTGCCAGCTCACCGGGACAGGGGGTTACTGAAGCTTTCTTT
.	.	TRBV6-1	TRBJ2-7	CASSYRYEQYF	TGTGCCAGCAGTTACCGCTACGAGCAGTACTTC
.	.	TRBV6-1	TRBJ1-2	CASSEMRSGGYGYTF	TGTGCCAGCAGTGAAATGCGCAGCGGGGGATATGGCTACACCTTC
.	few	TRBV6-5	TRBJ2-2	CASSRTRTGELFF	TGTGCCAGCAGTCGGACTCGCACCGGGGAGCTGTTTTTT
TRBD2	.	TRBV6-6	TRBJ2-1	CASSLGPSGGYNEQFF	TGTGCCAGCAGCCTCGGGCCTAGCGGGGGCTACAATGAGCAGTTCTTC
.	few	TRBV7-8	TRBJ2-6	CASSLVGGFSGANVLTF	TGTGCCAGCAGCTTAGTTGGGGGATTCTCTGGGGCCAACGTCCTGACTTTC
.	.	TRBV29-1	TRBJ2-1	CSTRQDTYNEQFF	TGCAGCACGAGGCAGGACACCTACAATGAGCAGTTCTTC
.	.	TRBV5-1	TRBJ1-4	CASSLGYGATNEKLFF	TGCGCCAGCAGCTTGGGTTACGGCGCAACTAATGAAAAACTGTTTTTT
.	.	TRBV28	TRBJ2-1	CASSLTRASSYNEQFF	TGTGCCAGCAGTTTGACTCGGGCCAGCTCCTACAATGAGCAGTTCTTC
TRBD1	.	TRBV6-1	TRBJ1-5	CASSVQGALSNQPQHF	TGTGCCAGCAGTGTACAGGGGGCGCTGAGCAATCAGCCCCAGCATTTT
.	.	TRBV18	TRBJ2-7	CASSPMRAGSYEQYF	TGTGCCAGCTCACCAATGAGGGCAGGGTCCTACGAGCAGTACTTC
TRBD2	.	TRBV27	TRBJ2-3	CASSFSGRGGVDTQYF	TGTGCCAGCAGTTTTAGCGGGAGGGGAGGGGTAGATACGCAGTATTTT
.	.	TRBV5-1	TRBJ1-1	CASSYQPRADGPEAFF	TGCGCCAGCAGCTACCAACCCAGGGCCGATGGTCCTGAAGCTTTCTTT
.	.	TRBV6-5	TRBJ2-7	CATKTSYEQYF	TGTGCCACTAAGACCTCCTACGAGCAGTACTTC
.	.	TRBV19	TRBJ2-3	CASRGIPTDTQYF	TGTGCCAGTAGAGGGATCCCCACAGATACGCAGTATTTT
.	few	TRBV6-1	TRBJ2-7	CASGNAGNAYEQYF	TGTGCCAGCGGGAATGCGGGGAACGCCTACGAGCAGTACTTC
TRBD2	.	TRBV28	TRBJ2-5	CASSPRGRVGETQYF	TGTGCCAGCAGTCCCCGCGGGAGGGTTGGAGAGACCCAGTACTTC
.	once	TRBV4-1	TRBJ2-1	CASSQVAGSNEQFF	TGCGCCAGCAGCCAAGTCGCTGGGAGCAATGAGCAGTTCTTC
.	.	TRBV7-8	TRBJ1-1	CASSSQRDTEAFF	TGTGCCAGCAGCTCACAGAGAGACACTGAAGCTTTCTTT